This paragraph covers one TCR beta chain sequence. The data were obtained in a study of blood T cell repertoires in COVID-19. In the study overall: Samples came from the United States, Italy and Spain, spanning acute and convalescent COVID-19. PBMCs, B-cell-depleted T cells, or T cells were the source of the cDNA or gDNA that made up the material.

The germline V gene encodes CDR1 SGHNT and CDR2 YENEEA. The CDR3 runs 13 residues. Trimming shortened V by 6 bases and J by 8 bases, and 11 bases separated the two germline ends. Study processing details: Reference gene primer amplification in the assay estimated nucleated cell counts. Data came from immunoSEQ multiplex PCR; TCRdb stores just in-frame clones and leaves some out. D and trimming were read from the DNA, whereas the V and J calls and clone size are those reported in that table. This table has under 300,000 clones, 70% to 85% appearing once. The clonotype originates from a middle-aged man who had recovered from COVID-19. Sequencing used peripheral blood. The chain couples TRBV11-3 to TRBJ1-6; D might be TRBD1 (5 bases). The CDR3 DNA follows: TGTGCCAGCAGTTTGCTCAGGGATTCACCCCTCCACTTT. Amino acids: CASSLLRDSPLHF.